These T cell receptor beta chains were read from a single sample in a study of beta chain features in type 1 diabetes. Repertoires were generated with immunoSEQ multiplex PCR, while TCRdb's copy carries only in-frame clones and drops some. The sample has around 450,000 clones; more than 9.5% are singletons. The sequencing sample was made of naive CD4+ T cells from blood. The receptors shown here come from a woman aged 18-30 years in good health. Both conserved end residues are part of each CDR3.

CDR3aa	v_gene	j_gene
CASSSQGRDTDTQYF	TRBV7-9	TRBJ2-3
CASSVGNQETQYF	TRBV9	TRBJ2-5
CASSPGGQETQYF	TRBV9	TRBJ2-5
CASSPVPGSSYNEQFF	TRBV7-7	TRBJ2-1
CAWSVRPGIQYF	TRBV30	TRBJ2-4
CASSQNYNEQFF	TRBV7-2	TRBJ2-1
CSGGGWANNEQFF	TRBV29-1	TRBJ2-1
CASRGRDRGETQYF	TRBV5-4	TRBJ2-5
CASSFAGPYNEQFF	TRBV7-3	TRBJ2-1
CASSLSGTRGEQYF	TRBV27	TRBJ2-7
CASSLRGPGQGSSEQYF	TRBV7-3	TRBJ2-7
CASSLARVSYEQYF	TRBV7-2	TRBJ2-7
CASSSSGWDTQYF	TRBV7-2	TRBJ2-3
CASSQMPGPEREQYF	TRBV5-1	TRBJ2-7
CASSTRLAGGTSSTDTQYF	TRBV4-2	TRBJ2-3
CASSLGTVAGANVLTF	TRBV7-9	TRBJ2-6
CSVVAAPLGYNYGYTF	TRBV29-1	TRBJ1-2
CASSSMGIETQYF	TRBV11-1	TRBJ2-5
CASSLGLAGPSYNEQFF	TRBV5-4	TRBJ2-1
CASSQDGISTDTQYF	TRBV14	TRBJ2-3
CASSQDLPYATNEKLFF	TRBV4-3	TRBJ1-4
CASSSQKNIQYF	TRBV7-2	TRBJ2-4
CASSPNDRGNQPQHF	TRBV7-9	TRBJ1-5
CSVAVTGSDGYTF	TRBV29-1	TRBJ1-2
CAWSVRRGSSNEQFF	TRBV30	TRBJ2-1
CASSLEASGYNEQFF	TRBV5-1	TRBJ2-1
CATSRDYEAAYEQYF	TRBV15	TRBJ2-7
CASNDRGVSPLHF	TRBV6-6	TRBJ1-6
CAWSTGRSHQPQHF	TRBV30	TRBJ1-5
CASSPGQARETQYF	TRBV7-9	TRBJ2-5
CASSPKGTGPSTDTQYF	TRBV27	TRBJ2-3
CAWSVEWGRTTEAFF	TRBV30	TRBJ1-1
CASSQGFTGYGYTF	TRBV14	TRBJ1-2
CASSPLVGVIQETQYF	TRBV7-9	TRBJ2-5
CATSREGETQYF	TRBV15	TRBJ2-5
CASSARQGASYEQYF	TRBV9	TRBJ2-7
CASSSTTSTDTQYF	TRBV5-1	TRBJ2-3
CASSQDIQGAGETQYF	TRBV4-3	TRBJ2-5
CASSTTSGGGGDTQYF	TRBV7-2	TRBJ2-3
CSATGQASYEQYF	TRBV29-1	TRBJ2-7
CAISPALSSTDTQYF	TRBV10-3	TRBJ2-3
CASSIRWGETQYF	TRBV19	TRBJ2-5